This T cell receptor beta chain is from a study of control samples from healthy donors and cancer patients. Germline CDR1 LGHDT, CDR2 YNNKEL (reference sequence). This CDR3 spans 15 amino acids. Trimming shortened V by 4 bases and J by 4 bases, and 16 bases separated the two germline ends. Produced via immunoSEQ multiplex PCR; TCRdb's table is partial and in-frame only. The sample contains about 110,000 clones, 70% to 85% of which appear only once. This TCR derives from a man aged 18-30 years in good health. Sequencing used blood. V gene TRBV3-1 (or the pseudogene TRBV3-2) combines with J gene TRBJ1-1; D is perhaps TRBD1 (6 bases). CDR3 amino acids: CASSLRVRGSTEAFF. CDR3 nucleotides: TGTGCCAGCAGCCTCAGGGTCAGGGGATCCACTGAAGCTTTCTTT.